These 20 T cell receptor beta chains originate from one sample sequenced in a study of blood T cell repertoires in COVID-19. This table comes from immunoSEQ multiplex PCR, and its TCRdb copy is limited to in-frame clones, with some not included. This sample has 70,000 to 85,000 clones, with approximately 82% found just once. The sequenced sample consisted of peripheral blood. All receptors come from a man older than 75 with active or convalescent COVID-19.

The chain combines TRBV5-6 with TRBJ1-5; 7 positions match TRBD1. Germline CDR1 reads SGHDT; CDR2 reads YYEEEE. This CDR3 is 15 amino acids long. Losses at the gene ends were 4 bases for V and 1 base for J; bases not matched to a gene: 5. The CDR3 DNA follows: TGTGCCAGCAGCGAAACAGGGGCGAGCAATCAGCCCCAGCATTTT. Translating gives CASSETGASNQPQHF.

The chain recombines TRBV11-2 with TRBJ2-5, with D possibly matching TRBD2 (5 bases). CDR1 and CDR2 (germline): SGHAT, FQNNGV. V was trimmed by 3 bases and J by 5 bases, leaving 10 bases between them. This CDR3 has 13 residues. Here the CDR3 DNA reads TGTGCCAGCAGCTTTGTCCGGGATGAGACCCAGTACTTC. Translation: CASSFVRDETQYF.

This chain links TRBV2 with TRBJ1-1; TRBD1 matches 11 bases. Germline V lookup: CDR1 SNHLY, CDR2 FYNNEI. The CDR3 has 16 amino acids. The junction had 10 bases not matched to a gene; V was cut back by 10 bases and J by 0 bases. The CDR3 loop reads CATAPPGQGVNTEAFF. As DNA, the CDR3 is TGTGCCACCGCGCCTCCGGGACAGGGGGTGAACACTGAAGCTTTCTTT.

This rearrangement joins TRBV27 to TRBJ1-2; 7 bases are shared with TRBD1. The CDR3 spans 15 residues. V was clipped by 3 bases and J by 2 bases; unmatched bases: 6. Germline CDR1 is MNHEY and CDR2 is SMNVEV (reference sequence). The CDR3 region is CASSFVAGGNYGYTF. The CDR3 DNA follows: TGTGCCAGCAGTTTTGTGGCAGGGGGAAACTATGGCTACACCTTC.

The rearrangement links TRBV6-5 to TRBJ1-3; D call uncertain. The ends were cut back, 0 bases at V and 0 bases at J, with 9 bases in the middle. Per germline, CDR1 MNHEY and CDR2 SVGAGI. The CDR3 runs 16 residues. The CDR3 DNA is TGTGCCAGCAGTTACTCGAAACGGAGCTCTGGAAACACCATATATTTT. Its protein product is CASSYSKRSSGNTIYF.

The CDR3 loop reads CASSYDRGNQPQHF. CDR3 DNA sequence: TGTGCCAGCAGTTACGACCGGGGCAATCAGCCCCAGCATTTT. The chain couples TRBV6-5 to TRBJ1-5; D is uncertain. The germline gives CDR1 MNHEY, CDR2 SVGAGI. Trimming removed 2 bases from V and 2 bases from J, with 7 bases in between. The CDR3 loop spans 14 amino acids.

The CDR3 spells CATSSGALGETQYF. The CDR3 DNA follows: TGTGCCACCAGCAGTGGGGCCCTCGGGGAGACCCAGTACTTC. V usage is TRBV15 and J usage is TRBJ2-5, with TRBD1 as a possible D gene (5 bases). This CDR3 spans 14 amino acids. The ends were cut back, 3 bases at V and 5 bases at J, with 13 bases in the middle. In germline, CDR1 is LNHNV, CDR2 YYDKDF (reference sequence).

The chain recombines TRBV5-4 with TRBJ2-1, with 9 positions matching TRBD2. Trimming cost V 5 bases and J 9 bases; bases outside gene matches: 12. The CDR3 has 15 amino acids. CDR1 is SGHNT and CDR2 is YYREEE in the germline V gene (reference sequence). DNA for the CDR3: TGTGCCAGCAGTCCTAGCGGGGCCAACGGGGCTGAGCAGTTCTTC. Encoded protein: CASSPSGANGAEQFF.

The chain recombines TRBV19 with TRBJ2-7, with 9 bases fitting TRBD1. J lost 3 bases, V lost 6 bases, and 6 bases had no gene match. Germline V gene sequence: CDR1 LNHDA, CDR2 SQIVND (reference sequence). The CDR3 runs to 14 residues. This chain's CDR3 is CASRRTGDSYEQYF. CDR3 nucleotide sequence: TGTGCCAGTAGGCGGACAGGGGATAGCTACGAGCAGTACTTC.

This clone was seen a handful of times. V usage is TRBV7-6 and J usage is TRBJ2-3; 7 bases are a match to TRBD2. Germline CDR1 is SGHVS and CDR2 is FNYEAQ. V was pared by 5 bases and J by 4 bases, with 9 bases of the junction left unmatched. CDR3 length equals 15 residues. Here the CDR3 DNA reads TGTGCCAGCAGCCCGGGGAGGGCACGGTCAGATACGCAGTATTTT. Amino acid sequence: CASSPGRARSDTQYF.

This clone has more than one count but fewer than ten. The chain has TRBV5-1 and TRBJ1-2; D gene ambiguous. The CDR3 runs 15 residues. CDR1 is SGHRS, CDR2 YFSETQ, per germline. Between the trimmed V and J ends, which lost 0 bases and 2 bases, there was a span of 11 bases. CDR3 in amino acids: CASSLEYGRNYGYTF. The CDR3, as DNA: TGCGCCAGCAGCTTGGAATACGGGAGGAACTATGGCTACACCTTC. Looking up the rest from reference TRBV5-1 and TRBJ1-2 gives the full variable domain: KAGVTQTPRYLIKTRGQQVTLSCSPISGHRSVSWYQQTPGQGLQFLFEYFSETQRNKGNFPGRFSGRQFSNSRSEMNVSTLELGDSALYLCASSLEYGRNYGYTFGSGTRLTVV.

This clone was seen a single time. The chain joins TRBV7-9 to TRBJ2-1, with 13 bases that match TRBD2. Germline values: CDR1 SEHNR, CDR2 FQNEAQ (reference sequence). The CDR3 consists of 15 residues. Losses at the gene ends were 5 bases for V and 6 bases for J; bases not matched to a gene: 4. The CDR3 DNA reads TGTGCCAGCAGCGCAACTAGCGGGAGGGCCAATGAGCAGTTCTTC. Translating it yields CASSATSGRANEQFF.

The V and J genes are TRBV7-2 and TRBJ1-2; 7 bases agree with TRBD1. Germline V gene lookup returns CDR1 SGHTA and CDR2 FQGNSA. CDR3 length: 14 amino acids. J lost 2 bases, V lost 5 bases, and 5 bases had no gene match. CDR3 sequence reads: CASSLGTANYGYTF. The CDR3 bases are TGTGCCAGCAGCCTCGGGACAGCAAACTATGGCTACACCTTC.

V is TRBV27 and J is TRBJ2-1; TRBD2 matches 8 bases. This CDR3 is 21 amino acids long. Germline CDR1 MNHEY, CDR2 SMNVEV (reference sequence). Trimming took 4 bases from V and 0 from J; bases not matched to a gene: 20. CDR3 coding DNA: TGTGCCAGCAGTTCCCCCTCCGGGTCGGGAGGGCCCGTAGGCTCCTACAATGAGCAGTTCTTC. Protein product: CASSSPSGSGGPVGSYNEQFF.

This chain uses TRBV9 with TRBJ2-2, with 8 nucleotides matching TRBD1. V lost 4 bases to trimming and J lost 6 bases; unmatched junction nucleotides: 8. CDR3 length: 15 amino acids. Per germline, CDR1 SGDLS and CDR2 YYNGEE. CDR3 sequence reads: CASSTRTGTPGELFF. In DNA form, the CDR3 reads TGTGCCAGCAGCACCAGGACAGGGACGCCCGGGGAGCTGTTTTTT.

The chain recombines TRBV12-3 or TRBV12-4 with TRBJ1-6, with 7 bases that match TRBD1. The CDR3 contains 13 residues. The V gene end was trimmed by 3 bases and the J gene end by 16 bases; junction bases not matched to a gene: 9. The CDR3 sequence is CASSLSPGTVLHF. DNA of the CDR3: TGTGCCAGCAGTTTGAGTCCCGGGACAGTGCTCCACTTT.

This sequence joins TRBV28 and TRBJ1-6, with D perhaps TRBD1 (6 bases). Germline-derived CDR1 and CDR2 are MDHEN and SYDVKM. V lost 3 bases, J lost 5 bases, and 8 bases lay in between. This CDR3 is 14 amino acids long. The DNA of the CDR3 is TGTGCCAGCAGTTTGGGGGCGAATAATTCACCCCTCCACTTT. Protein: CASSLGANNSPLHF.

This rearrangement joins TRBV27 to TRBJ2-7; TRBD2 matches at 9 bases. CDR1 is MNHEY and CDR2 is SMNVEV in the germline V gene (reference sequence). The V gene end was trimmed by 2 bases and the J gene end by 12 bases; junction bases not matched to a gene: 8. The CDR3 has 13 amino acids. The CDR3 sequence is CASSLLSGSPLYF. The CDR3, as DNA: TGTGCCAGCAGTTTACTTAGCGGGAGTCCGCTGTACTTC.

The rearrangement joins TRBV18 to TRBJ1-5; tentatively, D is TRBD1 (5 bases). V was cut by 2 bases and J by 6 bases, with 14 bases left in between. Germline lookup yields CDR1 KGHSH and CDR2 LQKENI. The CDR3 runs to 15 residues. CDR3 sequence reads: CASSPGQGIAQPQHF. The CDR3 bases are TGTGCCAGCTCACCAGGCCAGGGTATAGCTCAGCCCCAGCATTTT.

This clone was counted a few times. The rearrangement links TRBV10-3 to TRBJ1-5; the match to TRBD1 covers 7 bases. CDR3 size: 13 residues. The junction had 5 bases not matched to a gene; V was cut back by 7 bases and J by 5 bases. Germline lookup yields CDR1 ENHRY and CDR2 SYGVKD. The CDR3 loop is CAINDRDDQPQHF. The CDR3 DNA sequence: TGTGCCATCAACGACAGGGACGATCAGCCCCAGCATTTT.